This T cell receptor beta chain was sequenced during a study of graft-versus-host responses after intestinal transplantation. The wider study: Each transplant was multivisceral, liver-intestinal, or isolated intestinal. The whole recipient group had anti-thymocyte globulin induction followed by tacrolimus and steroids for two to three years.

This table comes from immunoSEQ multiplex PCR, and its TCRdb copy is limited to in-frame clones, with some not included. This sample has under 85,000 clones, with 90% found just once. Concerning this clone itself: Its antigen remains unidentified.

Germline CDR1 MGHRA, CDR2 YSYEKL. V was shortened by 4 bases and J by 1 base, with 7 bases between the two germline ends. The length of the CDR3 is 13 residues. Notes on the study in general: Some GvH clones appeared in ileal mucosa or blood before recipient bone marrow. Maximum circulating GvH clone levels tracked with early post-transplant HvG decreases.

This receptor was obtained from a human donor who received an intestinal transplant. Sample: unstimulated CD8+ T cells sorted from spleen or lymph node cells, taken before intestinal transplant. The chain joins TRBV4-1 to TRBJ1-1, with D maybe TRBD1 (6 bases). Written as DNA, the CDR3 is TGCGCCAGCAGCCGGACAGAGAACACTGAAGCTTTCTTT. Its translation: CASSRTENTEAFF.